This TCR beta chain was recorded in a study of beta chain features in type 1 diabetes. Study in general: Patients and healthy donors were similar in age, gender and cell yields.

CD4+ cells of the naive, central memory, regulatory and stem cell-like memory types were sorted via CD45RO/CCR7/CD25/CD127/CD95/CD27. Sorted populations all exceeded 98% purity. The CDR3 has 11 residues. V lost 11 bases, J lost 4 bases, and 3 bases stayed unmatched. Germline V gene sequence: CDR1 SNHLY, CDR2 FYNNEI. A remark on this clone: Its specificity is unknown.

The entirety of the isolated RNA underwent reverse transcription, so expressed TCRB transcripts were sequenced. TCRdb's copy holds only in-frame clones and misses some; the assay was immunoSEQ multiplex PCR. The data show approximately 170,000 clones, 7% to 9% seen once. Broader study findings: In patients and controls equally, PCR might favor templates that are shorter. When Type 1 diabetes patients were examined, their TCRB CDR3s proved moderately but significantly shorter in all four CD4+ subsets.

The chain employs TRBV2 and TRBJ2-7, with 9 positions matching TRBD1. This receptor was taken from a man aged 18-30 years with type 1 diabetes. Sequenced sample: central memory CD4+ T cells from blood. CDR3 nucleotide sequence: TGTGCCGCGGGACAGGGTTACGAGCAGTACTTC. Protein sequence: CAAGQGYEQYF.